The subject of this entry is one T cell receptor (beta chain). Its antigen is currently unknown. This sample stems from a study of cytomegalovirus exposure and HLA in healthy donors. The germline V gene has CDR1 SQVTM and CDR2 ANQGSEA. V gave up 5 bases and J gave up 6 bases; unmatched junction bases: 4. This CDR3 contains 11 residues. Study-level points and caveats: About 87% or about 30% of the time was how often most TCR beta V segments were productive, according to an earlier analysis. Per published reports, the classifier diagnosed cytomegalovirus status with high specificity and sensitivity.

Researchers ran the PCR with 60 Vbeta and 13 Jbeta primers. In the authors' methods: Unique TCR beta chains totaled some 81 million in a later count, with approximately 11 million of them shared. The assay was immunoSEQ multiplex PCR, and TCRdb's table has in-frame clones only and misses some. The V and J calls and clone size come from that table; D and trimming were worked out from the DNA. Among about 140,000 clones listed, 70% to 80% were seen once. Sequenced sample: PBMCs. This TCR came from a man aged 25 to 40 in good health and CMV-seronegative. The rearrangement links TRBV29-1 to TRBJ2-7; the match to TRBD1 covers 7 bases. The CDR3 reads CSVWGQSEQYF. The CDR3 DNA sequence: TGCAGCGTTTGGGGACAGTCCGAGCAGTACTTC.